Listed below are T cell receptor beta chains from one sample, sequenced in a study of cytomegalovirus exposure and HLA in healthy donors. Libraries were prepared by immunoSEQ multiplex PCR; TCRdb keeps only in-frame clonotypes and omits some of them. The sample consists of approximately 100,000 clones, around 85% of them appearing once. The material sequenced was PBMCs. The receptor source for this set is a man in his forties or fifties in good health and CMV-seropositive. CDR3s include the opening cysteine and the closing phenylalanine or tryptophan. Fields, in order: D gene, clone size, V gene, J gene, CDR3 DNA, CDR3 protein. D genes are given only for firm matches. Clone size is stated in some rows and not others, as once, few, many or a class when expanded.

d_call: .
clone_size: .
v_call: TRBV11-3
j_call: TRBJ2-3
cdr3_nt: TGTGCCAGCAGCTTAGATCTTCTTGTAGGGGCCTATACTTCAGATACGCAGTATTTT
cdr3_aa: CASSLDLLVGAYTSDTQYF

d_call: .
clone_size: .
v_call: TRBV4-2
j_call: TRBJ2-2
cdr3_nt: TGTGCCAGCAGCCTATCCGGGACAACCCCTTTGAACACCGGGGAGCTGTTTTTT
cdr3_aa: CASSLSGTTPLNTGELFF

d_call: .
clone_size: .
v_call: TRBV10-3
j_call: TRBJ1-1
cdr3_nt: TGTGCCATCGGCGACAGGAACACTGAAGCTTTCTTT
cdr3_aa: CAIGDRNTEAFF

d_call: TRBD1
clone_size: few
v_call: TRBV19
j_call: TRBJ2-7
cdr3_nt: TGTGCCAGTAGTACGGACAGGAATCCTCCCTACGAGCAGTACTTC
cdr3_aa: CASSTDRNPPYEQYF

d_call: .
clone_size: .
v_call: TRBV2
j_call: TRBJ1-1
cdr3_nt: TGTGCCACTACCCAGGGCCTGAACACTGAAGCTTTCTTT
cdr3_aa: CATTQGLNTEAFF

d_call: TRBD2
clone_size: .
v_call: TRBV6-1
j_call: TRBJ2-7
cdr3_nt: TGTGCCAGCAGTGAAGGTGGCGGACTAGCGGGTGCCCGCTCCTACGAGCAGTACTTC
cdr3_aa: CASSEGGGLAGARSYEQYF

d_call: .
clone_size: .
v_call: TRBV21-1
j_call: TRBJ2-7
cdr3_nt: TGTGCCAGCAGCCCTATAGGACAGGGGGGGGAGCAGTACTTC
cdr3_aa: CASSPIGQGGEQYF

d_call: TRBD1
clone_size: .
v_call: TRBV5-4
j_call: TRBJ2-5
cdr3_nt: TGTGCCAGCAGCGCCGGGACAGGGCAAGAGACCCAGTACTTC
cdr3_aa: CASSAGTGQETQYF

d_call: TRBD2
clone_size: .
v_call: TRBV5-1
j_call: TRBJ2-5
cdr3_nt: TGCGCCAGCAGCTCGACTAGCGGCCAAGAGACCCAGTACTTC
cdr3_aa: CASSSTSGQETQYF

d_call: TRBD1
clone_size: .
v_call: TRBV15
j_call: TRBJ1-2
cdr3_nt: TGTGCCACCAGCAGAGATTTGACAGGGGGCGTAACTAACTATGGCTACACCTTC
cdr3_aa: CATSRDLTGGVTNYGYTF

d_call: TRBD1
clone_size: .
v_call: TRBV19
j_call: TRBJ1-1
cdr3_nt: TGTGCCAGTTCGGAGGGGGCTCTCACTGAAGCTTTCTTT
cdr3_aa: CASSEGALTEAFF

d_call: TRBD1
clone_size: .
v_call: TRBV5-1
j_call: TRBJ2-1
cdr3_nt: TGCGCCAGCAGCTTGAGCCAGGGGGCCTACAATGAGCAGTTCTTC
cdr3_aa: CASSLSQGAYNEQFF

d_call: TRBD2
clone_size: once
v_call: TRBV10-3
j_call: TRBJ2-1
cdr3_nt: TGTGCCATCAGTGAGTCGGGTAGCGGGGGAGAGCAGTTCTTC
cdr3_aa: CAISESGSGGEQFF

d_call: .
clone_size: once
v_call: TRBV7-9
j_call: TRBJ2-3
cdr3_nt: TGTGCCAGCAGCTTACAGGGGCCCACAGATACGCAGTATTTT
cdr3_aa: CASSLQGPTDTQYF

d_call: .
clone_size: .
v_call: TRBV4-1
j_call: TRBJ1-1
cdr3_nt: TGCGCCAGCAGCCAAGAGAGCTTGAACACTGAAGCTTTCTTT
cdr3_aa: CASSQESLNTEAFF

d_call: .
clone_size: .
v_call: TRBV2
j_call: TRBJ1-1
cdr3_nt: TGTGCCAGCAGGGGGCGATCGGAGAGCACTGAAGCTTTCTTT
cdr3_aa: CASRGRSESTEAFF

d_call: TRBD2
clone_size: .
v_call: TRBV6-4
j_call: TRBJ2-3
cdr3_nt: TGTGCCAGCAGTGAGACTAGCGGGGGCGCAGATACGCAGTATTTT
cdr3_aa: CASSETSGGADTQYF

d_call: .
clone_size: .
v_call: TRBV28
j_call: TRBJ2-5
cdr3_nt: TGTGCCAGCAGTGACGTTGAGGTAACTACACAGGCTAGCCAAGAGACCCAGTACTTC
cdr3_aa: CASSDVEVTTQASQETQYF

d_call: .
clone_size: once
v_call: TRBV6-1
j_call: TRBJ1-2
cdr3_nt: TGTGCCAGCAGTGAAACAGGGACCAAAGCTAACTATGGCTACACCTTC
cdr3_aa: CASSETGTKANYGYTF

d_call: TRBD1
clone_size: .
v_call: TRBV2
j_call: TRBJ1-5
cdr3_nt: TGTGCCAGCAGTCCGACAGGGGGAAGCAATCAGCCCCAGCATTTT
cdr3_aa: CASSPTGGSNQPQHF

d_call: TRBD1
clone_size: .
v_call: TRBV19
j_call: TRBJ1-1
cdr3_nt: TGTGCCAGTACCAAGACAGGGATTAGGACTGAAGCTTTCTTT
cdr3_aa: CASTKTGIRTEAFF

d_call: .
clone_size: .
v_call: TRBV29-1
j_call: TRBJ1-2
cdr3_nt: TGCAGCGTTACAGCGGATAACTATGGCTACACCTTC
cdr3_aa: CSVTADNYGYTF

d_call: .
clone_size: .
v_call: TRBV29-1
j_call: TRBJ2-3
cdr3_nt: TGCAGCGCGGGGGTTGGTAGGACAGATACGCAGTATTTT
cdr3_aa: CSAGVGRTDTQYF

d_call: .
clone_size: .
v_call: TRBV5-1
j_call: TRBJ1-1
cdr3_nt: TGCGCCAGCAGCTTGGCGGGGGGTAGGACTGAAGCTTTCTTT
cdr3_aa: CASSLAGGRTEAFF

d_call: .
clone_size: .
v_call: TRBV11-2
j_call: TRBJ1-6
cdr3_nt: TGTGCCAGCAGCTTAGGAGTCCTCTATTCACCCCTCCACTTT
cdr3_aa: CASSLGVLYSPLHF

d_call: .
clone_size: .
v_call: TRBV5-1
j_call: TRBJ2-1
cdr3_nt: TGCGCCAGCAGCTTGGCGAATGAGCAGTTCTTC
cdr3_aa: CASSLANEQFF

d_call: TRBD1
clone_size: .
v_call: TRBV9
j_call: TRBJ1-4
cdr3_nt: TGTGCCAGCAGCGGACGGGAAGGGACAGGGGGAAATGAAAAACTGTTTTTT
cdr3_aa: CASSGREGTGGNEKLFF

d_call: .
clone_size: .
v_call: TRBV27
j_call: TRBJ2-1
cdr3_nt: TGTGCCAGCAGGACGGACCGGGAGCGGTCCTACAATGAGCAGTTCTTC
cdr3_aa: CASRTDRERSYNEQFF